This TCR beta chain was recorded in a study of beta chain features in type 1 diabetes. Study results and limitations: Shortening of TCRB CDR3s, moderate but significant, appeared in all four CD4+ subsets of Type 1 diabetes patients.

Per germline, CDR1 MNHEY and CDR2 SVGAGI. The CDR3 length is 15 residues. Trimming shortened V by 5 bases and J by 0 bases, and 11 bases separated the two germline ends. The authors reverse transcribed all of the isolated RNA, so sequencing captured expressed TCRB transcripts. The study sequenced naive, central memory and regulatory T cell samples to an average of around 3.4 million reads. Sequencing was performed with immunoSEQ multiplex PCR; in TCRdb, only in-frame clones are kept and a portion is missing. The data show around 600,000 clones, 12% seen once. In its sample, this clone was seen a few times. Its specificity is not known.

V gene TRBV6-5 combines with J gene TRBJ1-5; a weak D match, TRBD1 (6 bases). The sequenced sample consisted of naive CD4+ T cells from blood. The clonotype originates from a man aged 25 to 40 with type 1 diabetes. CDR3 sequence reads: CASSQQGYSNQPQHF. The CDR3 bases are TGTGCCAGCAGTCAACAGGGTTATAGCAATCAGCCCCAGCATTTT.